This T cell receptor beta chain came from a study of shared clonotypes between healthy human individuals. Assay used: immunoSEQ multiplex PCR; TCRdb lists only in-frame clones, some missing. The data contain roughly 2,500,000 clones, under 95% of them seen just once; the ten biggest clones take up about 0.34%. The CDR3 spans 16 residues. With 7 bases removed from V and 0 bases from J, the gap between germline ends came to 15 bases. The V gene's germline CDR1 is LNHDA and CDR2 SQIVND (reference sequence). The J gene is TRBJ2-2, the V gene TRBV19; D is uncertain. Material for sequencing was naive CD4+ T cells from PBMCs. Described subset: CD45RA+ positively selected. The sequence was collected from a man aged 18-30 years in good health. Some clones in this sample may be carry-over from other donors' samples. Written as DNA, the CDR3 is TGTGCCAGTACCCCACGCGGTTTGCCGAACACCGGGGAGCTGTTTTTT. Encoded protein: CASTPRGLPNTGELFF.